The 3 T cell receptor beta chains below all came from one sample that was sequenced in a study of technical replicates of blood from several donors. Profiling relied on immunoSEQ multiplex PCR, and the TCRdb table lists in-frame clones only, not all of them. The sample records 75,000 or so clones, 95% being singletons. Sequences were obtained from T cells isolated from PBMCs. The source is a human donor in good health.

V is TRBV7-2 and J is TRBJ2-2; TRBD2 might be the D (5 bases). Germline V gene data show CDR1 as SGHTA and CDR2 as FQGNSA. Trimming took 5 bases from V and 2 from J, leaving 12 bases between them. This CDR3 comprises 15 residues. The CDR3, as DNA: TGTGCCAGCAGCCCCGCGGACTTTAACACCGGGGAGCTGTTTTTT. The encoded protein is CASSPADFNTGELFF.

This clone appeared a single time. The V gene is TRBV19, the J gene TRBJ1-5; D is uncertain. The CDR3 is 13 amino acids. Trimming cost V 5 bases and J 11 bases, with 16 bases left between them. Germline V gives CDR1 LNHDA, CDR2 SQIVND (reference sequence). The CDR3 DNA reads as TGTGCCAGTAGTTGGCCCAATTCAGAGGCCCAGCATTTT. Its translation is CASSWPNSEAQHF.

V is TRBV2 and J is TRBJ1-2; no firm D call. Germline loops: CDR1 SNHLY, CDR2 FYNNEI. The CDR3 is made up of 13 amino acids. Trimming left V 0 bases short and J 8 bases short, with 10 bases between. The CDR3 reads CASSEAGGGGYTF. DNA for the CDR3: TGTGCCAGCAGTGAAGCGGGAGGAGGGGGCTACACCTTC.